A selection of T cell receptor beta chains follows, all from one sample in a study of blood T cell repertoires in COVID-19. Generated by immunoSEQ multiplex PCR, the TCRdb table keeps only in-frame clones and is missing some. The sample lists 250,000 or so clones; 85% to 90% were seen once. Sequencing was carried out using peripheral blood. These receptors came from a young man with COVID-19, enrolled during active disease. CDR3s include the opening cysteine and the closing phenylalanine or tryptophan. A D gene is named only where the DNA matches it firmly.

>TRBV13|TRBJ1-4|TRBD1
CASSLGYRGYEKLFF
>TRBV5-4|TRBJ1-2|.
CASSTGGAANYGYTF
>TRBV12-3/TRBV12-4|TRBJ1-1|.
CASSRQNTEAFF
>TRBV6-5|TRBJ1-2|.
CASSYSRQANYGYTF
>TRBV2|TRBJ2-7|TRBD1
CASSGHRGRYEQYF
>TRBV3-1/TRBV3-2|TRBJ1-2|.
CASSQVGQGYGYTF
>TRBV12-3/TRBV12-4|TRBJ1-2|.
CASTPVEGYGYTF
>TRBV6-6|TRBJ1-2|TRBD1
CASSYGSNRGDDGYTF
>TRBV4-3|TRBJ1-3|TRBD1
CASSPGGGNTIYF
>TRBV3-1/TRBV3-2|TRBJ1-5|.
CASSQFLGGVQPQHF
>TRBV12-3/TRBV12-4|TRBJ1-4|.
CASSTFGEGKLFF
>TRBV7-3|TRBJ1-1|.
CASSLQRQSEAFF
>TRBV4-1|TRBJ2-2|TRBD1
CASSHTTGANTGELFF
>TRBV11-2|TRBJ1-1|.
CASSFRGNTEAFF
>TRBV19|TRBJ1-5|.
CASSMTGNQPQHF
>TRBV5-1|TRBJ1-4|TRBD1
CASLKDRGEANEKLFF
>TRBV10-2|TRBJ2-7|.
CASSVAGYYEQYF
>TRBV7-3|TRBJ2-3|TRBD2
CASSLSGGTDTQYF
>TRBV24-1|TRBJ2-2|TRBD1
CATSGQGLTGELFF
>TRBV6-1|TRBJ1-2|.
CASSEGAGGGYTF
>TRBV7-3|TRBJ2-1|TRBD2
CASSPGLAHYNEQFF
>TRBV19|TRBJ2-7|.
CASWAGLPYEQYF
>TRBV5-4|TRBJ1-2|TRBD1
CASSTGQAYSNYGYTF
>TRBV7-9|TRBJ2-7|TRBD1
CASSWDRGREQYF
>TRBV28|TRBJ1-4|.
CASSSQGVVGEKLFF
>TRBV6-6|TRBJ1-4|TRBD1
CASVRDRGGEKLFF
>TRBV5-1|TRBJ2-7|.
CASSQRIRTMVAGWDEQYF
>TRBV11-2|TRBJ1-6|.
CASSLQAGSYNSPLHF
>TRBV7-9|TRBJ1-1|.
CASSIQGYTEAFF
>TRBV18|TRBJ1-2|.
CASSPPRNGYTF
>TRBV7-2|TRBJ2-3|TRBD2
CASSPVAGRLDTQYF
>TRBV19|TRBJ1-4|TRBD1
CASRPFDRENEKLFF
>TRBV9|TRBJ2-2|TRBD2
CASTTSGSGGELFF
>TRBV7-2|TRBJ2-7|.
CASTPQGGAYEQYF
>TRBV6-5|TRBJ1-1|.
CASFVRYRVDTEAFF
>TRBV19|TRBJ1-1|TRBD1
CASSINRGNTEAFF
>TRBV6-5|TRBJ1-2|TRBD1
CASRRHRQGHGYTF
>TRBV29-1|TRBJ1-2|.
CSVTQGMGYTF
>TRBV11-3|TRBJ2-1|TRBD1
CASSPRPGQGGYNEQFF
>TRBV28|TRBJ2-2|.
CASSLQGLNTGELFF
>TRBV19|TRBJ2-2|TRBD1
CASSRLQGAVGTGELFF
>TRBV6-5|TRBJ1-5|TRBD1
CASRPGQGTNQPQHF